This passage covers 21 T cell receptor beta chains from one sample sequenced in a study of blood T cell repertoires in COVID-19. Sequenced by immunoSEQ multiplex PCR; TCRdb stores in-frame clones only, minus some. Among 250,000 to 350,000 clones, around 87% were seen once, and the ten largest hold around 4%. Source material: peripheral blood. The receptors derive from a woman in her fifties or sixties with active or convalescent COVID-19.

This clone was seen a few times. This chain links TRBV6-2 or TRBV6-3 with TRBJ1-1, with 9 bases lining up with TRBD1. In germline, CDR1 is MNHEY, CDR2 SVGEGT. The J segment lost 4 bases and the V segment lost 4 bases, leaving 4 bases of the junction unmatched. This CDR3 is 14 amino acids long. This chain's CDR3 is CASSSWTGATEAFF. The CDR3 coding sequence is TGTGCCAGCAGTTCTTGGACAGGGGCCACTGAAGCTTTCTTT.

The CDR3 DNA reads as TGCGCCAGCAGCTTGTCAGCGGGGTACACAGATACGCAGTATTTT. It is translated as CASSLSAGYTDTQYF. The chain combines TRBV5-1 with TRBJ2-3, with TRBD2 matching over 7 bases. CDR3 length equals 15 residues. CDR1 and CDR2 from the germline V gene are SGHRS and YFSETQ. The V gene end was trimmed by 1 base and the J gene end by 2 bases; junction bases not matched to a gene: 4.

CDR3: CASSNPLVSSYEQYF. The DNA of the CDR3 is TGTGCCAGCAGCAACCCTCTAGTGTCCTCCTACGAGCAGTACTTC. V usage is TRBV7-2 and J usage is TRBJ2-7, with unresolved D. CDR1 and CDR2 from the germline V gene are SGHTA and FQGNSA. CDR3 length: 15 residues. Trimming cost V 5 bases and J 0 bases, with 14 bases left between them.

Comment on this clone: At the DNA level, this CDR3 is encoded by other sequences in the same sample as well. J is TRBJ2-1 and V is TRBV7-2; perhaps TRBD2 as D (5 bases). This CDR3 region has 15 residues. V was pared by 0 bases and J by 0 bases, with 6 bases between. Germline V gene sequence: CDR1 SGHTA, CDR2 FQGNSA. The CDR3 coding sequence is TGTGCCAGCAGCTTAGCGGGGAGCTCCTACAATGAGCAGTTCTTC. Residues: CASSLAGSSYNEQFF.

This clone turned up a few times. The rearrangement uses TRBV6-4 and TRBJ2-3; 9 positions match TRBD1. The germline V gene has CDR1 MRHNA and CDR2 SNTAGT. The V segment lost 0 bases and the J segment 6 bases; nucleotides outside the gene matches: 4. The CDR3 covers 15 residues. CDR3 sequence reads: CASSDSGQGSDTQYF. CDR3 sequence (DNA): TGTGCCAGCAGTGACTCGGGACAGGGATCGGATACGCAGTATTTT.

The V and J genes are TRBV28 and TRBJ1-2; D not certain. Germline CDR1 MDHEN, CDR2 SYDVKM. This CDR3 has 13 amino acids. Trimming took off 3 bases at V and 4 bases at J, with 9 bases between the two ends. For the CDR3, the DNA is TGTGCCAGCAGTTTCGGGGTGATCTATGGCTACACCTTC. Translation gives CASSFGVIYGYTF.

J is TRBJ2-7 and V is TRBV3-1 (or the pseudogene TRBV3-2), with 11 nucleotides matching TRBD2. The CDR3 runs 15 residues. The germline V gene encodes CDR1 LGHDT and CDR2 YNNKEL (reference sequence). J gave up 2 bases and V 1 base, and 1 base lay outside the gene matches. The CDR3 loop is CASSQGLAGPYEQYF. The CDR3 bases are TGTGCCAGCAGCCAAGGACTAGCGGGACCCTACGAGCAGTACTTC.

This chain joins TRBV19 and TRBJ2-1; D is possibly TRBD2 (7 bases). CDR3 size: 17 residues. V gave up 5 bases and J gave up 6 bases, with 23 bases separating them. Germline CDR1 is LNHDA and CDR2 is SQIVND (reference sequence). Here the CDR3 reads CASSAQSRGASANEQFF. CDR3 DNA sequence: TGTGCCAGTAGTGCCCAATCTCGGGGGGCTAGCGCCAATGAGCAGTTCTTC.

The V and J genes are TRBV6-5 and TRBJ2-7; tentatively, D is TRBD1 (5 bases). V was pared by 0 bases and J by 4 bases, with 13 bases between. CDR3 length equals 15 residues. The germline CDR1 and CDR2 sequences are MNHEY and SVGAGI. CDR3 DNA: TGTGCCAGCAGTTACTCGGGAAGCCAGGGTTACGAGCAGTACTTC. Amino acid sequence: CASSYSGSQGYEQYF.

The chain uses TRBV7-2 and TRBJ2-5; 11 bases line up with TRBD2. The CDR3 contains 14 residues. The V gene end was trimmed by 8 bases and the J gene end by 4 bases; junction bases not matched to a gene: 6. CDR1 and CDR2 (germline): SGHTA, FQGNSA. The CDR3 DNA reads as TGTGCCAGCGTTAGACTAGCGGGGACAGAGACCCAGTACTTC. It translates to CASVRLAGTETQYF.

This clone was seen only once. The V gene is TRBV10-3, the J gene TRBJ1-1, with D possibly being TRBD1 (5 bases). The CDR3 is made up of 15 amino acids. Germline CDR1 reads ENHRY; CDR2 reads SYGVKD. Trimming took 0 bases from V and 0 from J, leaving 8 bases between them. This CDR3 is CAISESRQMNTEAFF. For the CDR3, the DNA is TGTGCCATCAGTGAGTCACGACAGATGAACACTGAAGCTTTCTTT.

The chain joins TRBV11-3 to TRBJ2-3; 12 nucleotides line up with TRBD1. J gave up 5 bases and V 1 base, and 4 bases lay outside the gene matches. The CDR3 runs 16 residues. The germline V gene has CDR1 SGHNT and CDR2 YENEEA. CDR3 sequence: CASSLAGQGAGDTQYF. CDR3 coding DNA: TGTGCCAGCAGCTTAGCGGGACAGGGGGCTGGAGATACGCAGTATTTT.

DNA of the CDR3: TGTGCCAGCAGTTCGGCAGGACTAGCGGGGGGCAACTGGCAGTACTTC. Translated: CASSSAGLAGGNWQYF. This chain joins TRBV27 and TRBJ2-7; 14 bases match TRBD2. CDR1 and CDR2 from the germline V gene are MNHEY and SMNVEV (reference sequence). The CDR3 has 16 amino acids. V was clipped by 4 bases and J by 9 bases; unmatched bases: 11.

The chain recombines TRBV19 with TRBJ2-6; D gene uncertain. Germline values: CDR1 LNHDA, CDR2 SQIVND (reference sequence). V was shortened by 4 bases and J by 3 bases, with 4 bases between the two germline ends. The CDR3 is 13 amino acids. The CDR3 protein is CASSSSGANVLTF. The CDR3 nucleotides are TGTGCCAGTAGTAGTAGTGGGGCCAACGTCCTGACTTTC.

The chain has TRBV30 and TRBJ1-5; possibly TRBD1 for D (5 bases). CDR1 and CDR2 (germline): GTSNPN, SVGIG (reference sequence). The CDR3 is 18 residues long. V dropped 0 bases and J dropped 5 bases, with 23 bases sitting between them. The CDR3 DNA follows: TGTGCCTGGAGTGTAAACCCCCTTCGGGCAGGGCGCGATCAGCCCCAGCATTTT. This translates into CAWSVNPLRAGRDQPQHF.

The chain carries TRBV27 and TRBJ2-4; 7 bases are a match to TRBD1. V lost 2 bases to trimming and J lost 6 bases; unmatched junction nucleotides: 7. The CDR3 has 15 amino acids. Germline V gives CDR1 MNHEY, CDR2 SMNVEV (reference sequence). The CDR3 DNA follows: TGTGCCAGCAGTTTAGAAGGGGGCGCGATAAACATTCAGTACTTC. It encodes CASSLEGGAINIQYF.

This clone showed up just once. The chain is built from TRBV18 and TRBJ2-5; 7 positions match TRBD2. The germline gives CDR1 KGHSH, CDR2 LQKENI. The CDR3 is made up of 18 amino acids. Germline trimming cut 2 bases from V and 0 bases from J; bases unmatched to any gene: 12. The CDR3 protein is CASSPNRTRSRYQETQYF. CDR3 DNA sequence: TGTGCCAGCTCACCAAATAGGACTAGGAGCAGGTACCAAGAGACCCAGTACTTC. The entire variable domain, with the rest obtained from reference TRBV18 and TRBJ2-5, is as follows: NAGVMQNPRHLVRRRGQEARLRCSPMKGHSHVYWYRQLPEEGLKFMVYLQKENIIDESGMPKERFSAEFPKEGPSILRIQQVVRGDSAAYFCASSPNRTRSRYQETQYFGPGTRLLVL.

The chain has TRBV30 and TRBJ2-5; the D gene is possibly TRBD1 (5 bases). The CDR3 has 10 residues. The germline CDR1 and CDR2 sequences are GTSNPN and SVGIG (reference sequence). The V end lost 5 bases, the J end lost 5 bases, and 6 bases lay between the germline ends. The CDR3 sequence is CAWQGETQYF. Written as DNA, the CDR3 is TGTGCCTGGCAGGGTGAGACCCAGTACTTC.

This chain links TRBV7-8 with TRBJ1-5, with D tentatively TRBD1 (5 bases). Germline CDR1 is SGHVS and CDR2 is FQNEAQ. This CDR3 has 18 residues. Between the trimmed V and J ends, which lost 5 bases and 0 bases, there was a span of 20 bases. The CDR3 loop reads CASSPQRTLFGSNQPQHF. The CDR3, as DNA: TGTGCCAGCAGCCCACAACGGACATTATTCGGTAGCAATCAGCCCCAGCATTTT.

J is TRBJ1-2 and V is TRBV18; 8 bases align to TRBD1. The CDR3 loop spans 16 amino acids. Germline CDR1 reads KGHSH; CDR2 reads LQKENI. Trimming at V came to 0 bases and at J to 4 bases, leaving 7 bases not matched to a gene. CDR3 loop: CASSPPSAGGIYGYTF. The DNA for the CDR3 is TGTGCCAGCTCACCACCGAGCGCAGGGGGCATCTATGGCTACACCTTC.

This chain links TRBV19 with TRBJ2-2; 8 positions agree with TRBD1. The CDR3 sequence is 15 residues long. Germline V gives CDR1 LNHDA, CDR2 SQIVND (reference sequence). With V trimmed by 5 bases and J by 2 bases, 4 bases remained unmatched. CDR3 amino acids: CASSGGTGNTGELFF. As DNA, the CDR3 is TGTGCCAGTAGTGGGGGGACAGGAAACACCGGGGAGCTGTTTTTT. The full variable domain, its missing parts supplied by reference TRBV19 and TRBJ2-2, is DGGITQSPKYLFRKEGQNVTLSCEQNLNHDAMYWYRQDPGQGLRLIYYSQIVNDFQKGDIAEGYSVSREKKESFPLTVTSAQKNPTAFYLCASSGGTGNTGELFFGEGSRLTVL.